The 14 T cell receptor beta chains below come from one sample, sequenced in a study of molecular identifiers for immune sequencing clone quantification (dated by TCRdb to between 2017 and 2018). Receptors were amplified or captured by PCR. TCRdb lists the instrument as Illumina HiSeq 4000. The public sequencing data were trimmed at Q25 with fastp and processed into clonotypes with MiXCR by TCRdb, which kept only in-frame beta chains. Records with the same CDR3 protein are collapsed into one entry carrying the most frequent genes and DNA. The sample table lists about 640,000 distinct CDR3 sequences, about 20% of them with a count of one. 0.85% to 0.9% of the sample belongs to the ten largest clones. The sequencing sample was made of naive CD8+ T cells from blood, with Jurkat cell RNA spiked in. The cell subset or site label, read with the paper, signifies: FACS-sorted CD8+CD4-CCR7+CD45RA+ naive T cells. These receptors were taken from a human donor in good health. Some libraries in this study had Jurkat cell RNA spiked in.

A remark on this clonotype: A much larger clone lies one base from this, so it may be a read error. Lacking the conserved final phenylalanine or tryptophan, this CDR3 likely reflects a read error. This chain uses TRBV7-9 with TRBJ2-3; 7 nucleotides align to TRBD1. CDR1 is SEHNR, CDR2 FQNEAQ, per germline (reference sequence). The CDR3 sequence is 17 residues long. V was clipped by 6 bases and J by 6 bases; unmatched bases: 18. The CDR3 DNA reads TGTGCCAGCAGTCAAATATCTGGCGGCTCGACAGGGGATACGCAGTATTTA. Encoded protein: CASSQISGGSTGDTQYL.

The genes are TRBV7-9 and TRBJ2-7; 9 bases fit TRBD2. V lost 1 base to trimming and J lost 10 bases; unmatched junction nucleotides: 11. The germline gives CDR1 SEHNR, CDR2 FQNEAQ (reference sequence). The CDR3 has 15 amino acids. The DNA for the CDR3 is TGTGCCAGCAGCTTAGTCGGTAGCGGGAGATTATACCAGTACTTC. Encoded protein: CASSLVGSGRLYQYF.

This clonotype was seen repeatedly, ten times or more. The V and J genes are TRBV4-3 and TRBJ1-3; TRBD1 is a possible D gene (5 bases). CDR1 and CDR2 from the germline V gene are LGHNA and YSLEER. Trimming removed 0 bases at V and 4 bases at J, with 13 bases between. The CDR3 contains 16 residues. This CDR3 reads CASSQDGSGSGNTIYF. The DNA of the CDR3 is TGCGCCAGCAGCCAAGACGGGTCAGGGTCCGGAAACACCATATATTTT.

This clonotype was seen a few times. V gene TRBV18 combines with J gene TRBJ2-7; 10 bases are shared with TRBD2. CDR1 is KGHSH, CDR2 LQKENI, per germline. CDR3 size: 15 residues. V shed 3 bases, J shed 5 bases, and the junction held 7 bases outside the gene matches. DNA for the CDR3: TGTGCCAGCTCACCCTTAGCGGGAGGCGTAGACGAGCAGTACTTC. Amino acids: CASSPLAGGVDEQYF.

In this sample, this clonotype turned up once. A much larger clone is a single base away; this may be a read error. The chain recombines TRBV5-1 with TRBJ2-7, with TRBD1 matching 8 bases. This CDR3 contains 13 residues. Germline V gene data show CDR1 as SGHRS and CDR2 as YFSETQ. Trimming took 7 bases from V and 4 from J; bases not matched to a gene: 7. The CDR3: CASRTGLGYEQYF. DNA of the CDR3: TGCGCCAGCCGGACAGGGCTTGGTTACGAGCAGTACTTC.

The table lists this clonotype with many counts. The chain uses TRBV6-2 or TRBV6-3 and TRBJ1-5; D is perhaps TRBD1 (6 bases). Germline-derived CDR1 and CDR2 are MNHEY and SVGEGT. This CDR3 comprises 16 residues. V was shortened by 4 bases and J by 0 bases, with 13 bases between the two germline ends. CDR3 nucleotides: TGTGCCAGCAGTTTACAGGGACCTTATAGCAATCAGCCCCAGCATTTT. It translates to CASSLQGPYSNQPQHF.

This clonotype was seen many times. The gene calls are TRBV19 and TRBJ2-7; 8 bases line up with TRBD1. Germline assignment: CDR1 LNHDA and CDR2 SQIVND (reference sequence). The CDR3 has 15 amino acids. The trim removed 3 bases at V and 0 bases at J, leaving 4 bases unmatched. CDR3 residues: CASSIGQGYSYEQYF. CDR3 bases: TGTGCCAGTAGTATCGGACAGGGATACTCCTACGAGCAGTACTTC.

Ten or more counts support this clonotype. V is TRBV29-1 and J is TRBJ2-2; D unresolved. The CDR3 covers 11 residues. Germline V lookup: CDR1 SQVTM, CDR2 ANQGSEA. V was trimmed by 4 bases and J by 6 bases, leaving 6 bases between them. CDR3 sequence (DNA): TGCAGCGTTGGCCAGCCCGGGGAGCTGTTTTTT. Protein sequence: CSVGQPGELFF.

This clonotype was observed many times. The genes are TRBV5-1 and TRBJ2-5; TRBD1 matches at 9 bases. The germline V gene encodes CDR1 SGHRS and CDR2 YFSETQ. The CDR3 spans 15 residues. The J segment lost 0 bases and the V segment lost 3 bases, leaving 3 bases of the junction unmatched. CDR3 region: CASSSGTGNQETQYF. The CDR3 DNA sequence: TGCGCCAGCAGCTCCGGGACAGGGAACCAAGAGACCCAGTACTTC.

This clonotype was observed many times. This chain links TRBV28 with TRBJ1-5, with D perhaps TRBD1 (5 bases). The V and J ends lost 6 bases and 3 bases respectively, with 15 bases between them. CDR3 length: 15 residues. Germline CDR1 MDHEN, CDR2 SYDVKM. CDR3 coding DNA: TGTGCCAGCAGGTTCCCGGACAAGCCCAATCAGCCCCAGCATTTT. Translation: CASRFPDKPNQPQHF.

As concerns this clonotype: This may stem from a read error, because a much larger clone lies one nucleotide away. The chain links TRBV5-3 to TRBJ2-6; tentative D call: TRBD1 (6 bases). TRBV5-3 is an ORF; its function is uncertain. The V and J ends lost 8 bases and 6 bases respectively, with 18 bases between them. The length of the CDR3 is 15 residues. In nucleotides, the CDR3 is TGTGCCAGCACTTATACAGGGACCGCGGCCAACGTCCTGACTTTC. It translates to CASTYTGTAANVLTF.

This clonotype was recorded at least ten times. DNA for the CDR3: TGTGCCAGCAGCCAAGAGGGACACCTTCTGTTCTTC. It yields the protein CASSQEGHLLFF. The chain uses TRBV4-2 and TRBJ2-1; D may be TRBD1 (6 bases). With 0 bases removed from V and 15 bases from J, the gap between germline ends came to 12 bases. The germline gives CDR1 LGHNA, CDR2 YNFKEQ. The CDR3 has 12 amino acids.

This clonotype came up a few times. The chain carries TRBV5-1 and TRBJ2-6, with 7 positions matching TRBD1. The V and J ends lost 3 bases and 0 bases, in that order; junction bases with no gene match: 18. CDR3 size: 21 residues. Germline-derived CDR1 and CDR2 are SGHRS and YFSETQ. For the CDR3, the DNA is TGCGCCAGCAGCTCCGGACAGGCCGGTCTTCTGGGGTTCTCTGGGGCCAACGTCCTGACTTTC. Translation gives CASSSGQAGLLGFSGANVLTF.

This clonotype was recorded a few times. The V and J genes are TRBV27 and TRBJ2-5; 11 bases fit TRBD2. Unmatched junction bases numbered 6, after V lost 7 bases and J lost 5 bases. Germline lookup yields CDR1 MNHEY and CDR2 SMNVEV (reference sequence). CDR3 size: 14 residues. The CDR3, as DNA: TGTGCCAGCACACAGACTAGCGGGGAGGAGACCCAGTACTTC. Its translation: CASTQTSGEETQYF.